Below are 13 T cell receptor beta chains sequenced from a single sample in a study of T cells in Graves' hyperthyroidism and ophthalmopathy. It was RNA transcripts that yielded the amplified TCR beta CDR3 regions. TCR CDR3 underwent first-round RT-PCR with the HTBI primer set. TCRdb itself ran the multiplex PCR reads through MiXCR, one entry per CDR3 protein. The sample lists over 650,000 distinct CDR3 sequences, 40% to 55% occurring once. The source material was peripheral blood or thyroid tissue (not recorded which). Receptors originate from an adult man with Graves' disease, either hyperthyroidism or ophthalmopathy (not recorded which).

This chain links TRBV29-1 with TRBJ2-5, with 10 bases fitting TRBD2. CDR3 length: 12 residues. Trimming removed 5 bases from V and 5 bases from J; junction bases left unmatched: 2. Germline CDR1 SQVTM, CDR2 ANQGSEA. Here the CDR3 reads CSVLAGVETQYF. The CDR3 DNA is TGCAGCGTTCTAGCGGGAGTCGAGACCCAGTACTTC.

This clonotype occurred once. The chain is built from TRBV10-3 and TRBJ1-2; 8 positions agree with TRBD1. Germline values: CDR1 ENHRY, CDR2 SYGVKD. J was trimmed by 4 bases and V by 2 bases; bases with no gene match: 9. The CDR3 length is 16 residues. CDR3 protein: CAISEVPDRASYGYTF. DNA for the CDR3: TGTGCCATCAGTGAGGTCCCGGACAGGGCGTCCTATGGCTACACCTTC.

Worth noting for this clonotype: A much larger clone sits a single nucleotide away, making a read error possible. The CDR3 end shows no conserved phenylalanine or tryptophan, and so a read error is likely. The DNA of the CDR3 is TGTGCCAGCAGCACGAGCGGGTCCTACGAGCAGTACTCC. Protein product: CASSTSGSYEQYS. This rearrangement joins TRBV7-9 to TRBJ2-7, with D maybe TRBD2 (6 bases). Germline V gene sequence: CDR1 SEHNR, CDR2 FQNEAQ (reference sequence). The CDR3 runs to 13 residues. The V gene lost 5 bases and the J gene lost 1 base, with 9 bases spanning the gap.

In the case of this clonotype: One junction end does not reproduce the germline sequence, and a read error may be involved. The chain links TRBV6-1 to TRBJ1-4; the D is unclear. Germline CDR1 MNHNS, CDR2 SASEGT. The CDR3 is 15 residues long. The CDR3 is CAISEVGEVNEKLFF. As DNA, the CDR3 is TGTGCCATCAGTGAAGTTGGAGAGGTTAATGAAAAACTGTTTTTT.

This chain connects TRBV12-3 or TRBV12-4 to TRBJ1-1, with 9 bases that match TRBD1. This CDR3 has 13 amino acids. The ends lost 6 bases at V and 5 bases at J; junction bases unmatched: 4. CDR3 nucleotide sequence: TGTGCCAGCAGAGACAGGGGGGTGACTGAAGCTTTCTTT. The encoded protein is CASRDRGVTEAFF.

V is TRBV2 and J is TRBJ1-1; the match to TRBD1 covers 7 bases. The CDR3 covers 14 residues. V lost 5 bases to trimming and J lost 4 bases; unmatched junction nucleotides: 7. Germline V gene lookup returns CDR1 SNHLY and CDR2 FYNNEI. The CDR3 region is CASSQRQGFTEAFF. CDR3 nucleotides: TGTGCCAGCAGTCAGAGACAGGGTTTCACTGAAGCTTTCTTT.

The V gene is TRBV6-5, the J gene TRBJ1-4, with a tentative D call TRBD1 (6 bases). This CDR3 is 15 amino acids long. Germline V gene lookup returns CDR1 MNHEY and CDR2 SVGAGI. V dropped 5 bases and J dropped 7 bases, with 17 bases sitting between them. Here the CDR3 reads CASSEAGALTEKLFF. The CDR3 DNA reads TGTGCCAGCAGTGAAGCAGGGGCGCTTACTGAAAAACTGTTTTTT.

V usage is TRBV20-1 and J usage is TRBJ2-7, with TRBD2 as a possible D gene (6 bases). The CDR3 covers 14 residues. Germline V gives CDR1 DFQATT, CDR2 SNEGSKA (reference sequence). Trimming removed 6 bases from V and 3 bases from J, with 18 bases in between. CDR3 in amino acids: CSATRMEGNYEQYF. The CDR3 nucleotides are TGCAGTGCGACCCGGATGGAGGGAAACTACGAGCAGTACTTC.

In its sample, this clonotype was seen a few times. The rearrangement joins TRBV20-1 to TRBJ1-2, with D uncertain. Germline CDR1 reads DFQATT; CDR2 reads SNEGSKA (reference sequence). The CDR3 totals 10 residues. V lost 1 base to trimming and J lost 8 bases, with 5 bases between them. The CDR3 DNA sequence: TGCAGTGCTAGAGGGCGAGGCTACACCTTC. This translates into CSARGRGYTF.

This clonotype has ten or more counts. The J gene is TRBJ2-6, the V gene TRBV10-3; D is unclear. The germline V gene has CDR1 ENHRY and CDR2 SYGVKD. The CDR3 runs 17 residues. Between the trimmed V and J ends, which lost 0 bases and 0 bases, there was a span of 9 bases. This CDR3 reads CAISESIRNSGANVLTF. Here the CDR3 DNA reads TGTGCCATCAGTGAGTCGATTAGGAACTCTGGGGCCAACGTCCTGACTTTC.

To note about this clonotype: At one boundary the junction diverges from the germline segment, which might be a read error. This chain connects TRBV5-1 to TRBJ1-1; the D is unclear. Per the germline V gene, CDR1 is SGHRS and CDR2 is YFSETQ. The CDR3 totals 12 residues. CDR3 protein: CASSFGQPEAFF. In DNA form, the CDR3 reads TGTGCCAGCAGCTTTGGGCAGCCTGAAGCTTTCTTT.

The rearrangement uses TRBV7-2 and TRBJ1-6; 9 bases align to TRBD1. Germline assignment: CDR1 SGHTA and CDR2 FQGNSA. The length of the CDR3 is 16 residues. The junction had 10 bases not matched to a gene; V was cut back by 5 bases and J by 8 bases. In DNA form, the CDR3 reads TGTGCCAGCAGCCCCTCCGGGGGACAGGGTTATTCACCCCTCCACTTT. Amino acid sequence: CASSPSGGQGYSPLHF.

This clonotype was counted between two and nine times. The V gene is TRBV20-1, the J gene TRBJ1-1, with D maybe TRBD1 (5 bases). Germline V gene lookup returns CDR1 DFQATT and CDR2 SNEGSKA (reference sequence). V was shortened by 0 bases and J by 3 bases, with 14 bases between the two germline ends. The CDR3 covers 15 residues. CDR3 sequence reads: CSARDSSGEDTEAFF. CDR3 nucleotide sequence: TGCAGTGCTAGAGATAGTTCGGGGGAGGACACTGAAGCTTTCTTT.